A selection of T cell receptor beta chains follows, all from one sample in a study of beta chain features in type 1 diabetes. This table comes from immunoSEQ multiplex PCR, and its TCRdb copy is limited to in-frame clones, with some not included. Of about 900,000 clones listed, roughly 16% are singletons. The sample comprised naive CD4+ T cells from blood. The receptor source for this set is a woman younger than 35 in good health. CDR3s include the opening cysteine and the closing phenylalanine or tryptophan. The order of the fields is V gene, D gene, clone size, J gene, CDR3 protein, CDR3 DNA. A D gene is named only where the DNA matches it firmly. Some rows mark clone size as missing; the rest say once, few, many or name a class of expanded clone.

>TRBV20-1|-|few|TRBJ2-1
CSARVRNEQFF
TGCAGTGCTAGAGTAAGGAATGAGCAGTTCTTC
>TRBV2|TRBD1|-|TRBJ1-2
CASRGDSRYGYTF
TGTGCCAGCAGAGGGGACAGCCGCTATGGCTACACCTTC
>TRBV19|-|-|TRBJ2-1
CASRASSYNEQFF
TGTGCCAGTAGGGCTAGCTCCTACAATGAGCAGTTCTTC
>TRBV19|-|-|TRBJ1-1
CASSPVAGNTEAFF
TGTGCCAGTAGTCCAGTTGCAGGGAACACTGAAGCTTTCTTT
>TRBV5-4|TRBD1|-|TRBJ2-5
CASSSPRTGQETQYF
TGTGCCAGCAGCTCACCAAGGACAGGTCAAGAGACCCAGTACTTC
>TRBV11-2|-|-|TRBJ2-1
CASSLDLGNYNEQFF
TGTGCCAGCAGCTTAGATCTGGGCAACTACAATGAGCAGTTCTTC
>TRBV5-6|TRBD1|-|TRBJ2-2
CASSWFGTGNTGELFF
TGTGCCAGCAGCTGGTTCGGGACAGGGAACACCGGGGAGCTGTTTTTT
>TRBV6-4|TRBD2|few|TRBJ2-1
CASSGRGLADYSYNEQFF
TGTGCCAGCAGTGGACGGGGACTAGCTGATTACTCCTACAATGAGCAGTTCTTC
>TRBV7-2|-|-|TRBJ2-7
CASSTPYGWDEQYF
TGTGCCAGCAGCACCCCCTACGGCTGGGACGAGCAGTACTTC
>TRBV9|TRBD2|few|TRBJ2-1
CASSPRLAGVNEQFF
TGTGCCAGCAGCCCCAGACTAGCGGGAGTCAATGAGCAGTTCTTC
>TRBV2|-|-|TRBJ2-1
CASRLRSSYNEQFF
TGTGCCAGCAGACTAAGGAGCTCCTACAATGAGCAGTTCTTC
>TRBV18|-|few|TRBJ2-1
CASSPITGVGNEQFF
TGTGCCAGCTCACCAATCACGGGTGTCGGCAATGAGCAGTTCTTC
>TRBV6-5|TRBD1|-|TRBJ1-4
CASSRQGARGEKLFF
TGTGCCAGCAGCAGACAGGGGGCGAGGGGTGAAAAACTGTTTTTT
>TRBV7-2|-|few|TRBJ2-5
CASSRPRQAKETQYF
TGTGCCAGCAGCCGACCTCGGCAGGCTAAAGAGACCCAGTACTTC
>TRBV19|TRBD2|-|TRBJ2-3
CASSIGLAGVSTDTQYF
TGTGCCAGTAGTATTGGACTAGCGGGAGTAAGCACAGATACGCAGTATTTT
>TRBV7-2|-|-|TRBJ2-4
CASSLILTGPKNIQYF
TGTGCCAGCAGCTTAATTCTTACAGGACCCAAAAACATTCAGTACTTC
>TRBV7-2|-|-|TRBJ2-5
CASSFNPGSETQYF
TGTGCCAGCAGCTTTAACCCGGGATCAGAGACCCAGTACTTC
>TRBV9|TRBD2|few|TRBJ2-1
CASSVAAPGLGSYNEQFF
TGTGCCAGCAGCGTAGCGGCCCCGGGACTAGGCTCCTACAATGAGCAGTTCTTC
>TRBV7-2|TRBD2|-|TRBJ2-1
CASSLEREVRNEQFF
TGTGCCAGCAGCTTAGAGCGGGAGGTACGCAATGAGCAGTTCTTC
>TRBV9|-|-|TRBJ1-2
CASSVEINYGYTF
TGTGCCAGCAGCGTAGAAATCAACTATGGCTACACCTTC
>TRBV6-6|-|-|TRBJ1-4
CASSKRDAREKLFF
TGTGCCAGCAGTAAACGGGACGCCCGGGAAAAACTGTTTTTT
>TRBV7-2|-|-|TRBJ2-1
CASSRQALGGSRNEQFF
TGCGCCAGCAGCCGACAGGCCCTGGGCGGGAGTCGGAATGAGCAGTTCTTC
>TRBV27|-|few|TRBJ2-4
CASSKEGAKNIQYF
TGTGCCAGCAGTAAAGAAGGGGCCAAAAACATTCAGTACTTC
>TRBV5-6|-|few|TRBJ2-5
CASSLKSPLQETQYF
TGTGCCAGCAGCTTGAAAAGCCCCTTACAAGAGACCCAGTACTTC
>TRBV7-2|TRBD2|-|TRBJ2-7
CASSRPLEAGVHEQYF
TGTGCCAGCAGCCGTCCCCTGGAAGCGGGAGTGCACGAGCAGTACTTC
>TRBV11-3|TRBD1|few|TRBJ2-3
CASSLEGTGADTQYF
TGTGCCAGCAGCTTAGAAGGGACAGGGGCCGATACGCAGTATTTT
>TRBV18|-|once|TRBJ2-5
CASSPNLGTSQETQYF
TGTGCCAGCTCACCAAACCTTGGAACTAGCCAAGAGACCCAGTACTTC
>TRBV1|-|few|TRBJ1-1
CTSSRDPSRGTEAFF
TGCACCAGCAGCCGGGACCCATCCCGGGGCACTGAAGCTTTCTTT
>TRBV18|-|-|TRBJ1-5
CASSPTGSGYLQHF
TGTGCCAGCTCCCCCACAGGGTCTGGTTATCTCCAGCATTTT
>TRBV7-2|-|-|TRBJ2-1
CASSPTRDNEQFF
TGTGCCAGCAGCCCAACCCGGGACAATGAGCAGTTCTTC
>TRBV18|-|few|TRBJ1-3
CASSPQEYSGNTIYF
TGTGCCAGCTCACCACAGGAGTACTCTGGAAACACCATATATTTT
>TRBV28|-|few|TRBJ2-5
CASRRDTQETQYF
TGTGCCAGCAGACGGGACACCCAAGAGACCCAGTACTTC
>TRBV10-3|-|few|TRBJ1-1
CAISGGVGSEAFF
TGTGCCATCAGCGGGGGGGTTGGGAGTGAAGCTTTCTTT
>TRBV18|-|-|TRBJ2-7
CASSRVGDPYEQYF
TGTGCCAGCTCACGTGTGGGGGACCCCTACGAGCAGTACTTC
>TRBV15|-|few|TRBJ1-1
CATSRGSWPGMNTEAFF
TGTGCCACCAGCAGAGGTTCATGGCCAGGAATGAACACTGAAGCTTTCTTT
>TRBV28|-|few|TRBJ1-2
CASSSRNYGYTF
TGTGCCAGCAGTTCCAGAAACTATGGCTACACCTTC
>TRBV15|TRBD2|-|TRBJ2-3
CATSGVLAAGGTDTQYF
TGTGCCACCAGCGGGGTTCTAGCGGCGGGAGGAACAGATACGCAGTATTTT
>TRBV7-2|-|few|TRBJ2-1
CASSLGGAWHNEQFF
TGTGCCAGCAGCTTAGGGGGGGCCTGGCACAATGAGCAGTTCTTC
>TRBV29-1|TRBD2|few|TRBJ2-1
CSVGTSLEGEQFF
TGCAGCGTGGGGACTAGCCTCGAGGGTGAGCAGTTCTTC
>TRBV7-2|-|few|TRBJ2-5
CASSRDNQETQYF
TGTGCCAGCAGTCGGGACAACCAAGAGACCCAGTACTTC
>TRBV5-6|TRBD1|-|TRBJ2-5
CASSFRLGTGMSETQYF
TGTGCCAGCAGCTTTAGATTAGGGACAGGGATGAGCGAGACCCAGTACTTC
>TRBV6-5|-|few|TRBJ1-2
CASKSMLRPHGYTF
TGTGCCAGCAAATCGATGCTTAGACCGCATGGCTACACCTTC
>TRBV28|TRBD1|-|TRBJ2-7
CASSTDRGHYEQYF
TGTGCCAGCAGTACCGACAGGGGACACTACGAGCAGTACTTC